There are a few counts of the clone carrying this TCR beta chain. The antigen remains undetermined. The sample comes from a study of beta chain features in type 1 diabetes. The germline CDR1 and CDR2 sequences are MGHDK and SYGVNS. This CDR3 is built from 14 residues. The ends lost 8 bases at V and 7 bases at J; junction bases unmatched: 8. Findings of the study overall: TCRB CDR3s were moderately but significantly shorter in Type 1 diabetes patients in all four CD4+ subsets.

Reverse transcribing all isolated RNA meant expressed TCRB transcripts were sequenced. Sequencing used immunoSEQ multiplex PCR; TCRdb keeps in-frame clones, though not all of them. Altogether about 27,000 clones are present, approximately 55% being singletons, with the ten largest covering over 1.2%. This receptor was taken from a woman under 30 with type 1 diabetes. The sequenced sample consisted of Tregs from blood. V usage is TRBV25-1 and J usage is TRBJ1-6; 7 bases align to TRBD1. CDR3 sequence: CASARDSENSPLHF. CDR3 in DNA: TGTGCCAGCGCCCGGGACAGCGAGAATTCACCCCTCCACTTT.